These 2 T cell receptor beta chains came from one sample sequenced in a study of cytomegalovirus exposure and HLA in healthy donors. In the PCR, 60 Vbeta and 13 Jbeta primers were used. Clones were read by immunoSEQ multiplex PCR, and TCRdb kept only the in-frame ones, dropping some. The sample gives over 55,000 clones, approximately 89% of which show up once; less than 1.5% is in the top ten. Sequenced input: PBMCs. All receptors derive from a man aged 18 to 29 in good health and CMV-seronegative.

The CDR3 DNA reads as TGTGCCAGCAGTGCACAGATGGTACAAGAGACCCAGTACTTC. Translating it yields CASSAQMVQETQYF. V gene TRBV25-1 combines with J gene TRBJ2-5; D ambiguous. Germline V gene data show CDR1 as MGHDK and CDR2 as SYGVNS. V was cut by 4 bases and J by 2 bases, with 11 bases left in between. The CDR3 sequence is 14 residues long. The variable domain in full, with the rest retrieved from reference TRBV25-1 and TRBJ2-5, is EADIYQTPRYLVIGTGKKITLECSQTMGHDKMYWYQQDPGMELHLIHYSYGVNSTEKGDLSSESTVSRIRTEHFPLTLESARPSHTSQYLCASSAQMVQETQYFGPGTRLLVL.

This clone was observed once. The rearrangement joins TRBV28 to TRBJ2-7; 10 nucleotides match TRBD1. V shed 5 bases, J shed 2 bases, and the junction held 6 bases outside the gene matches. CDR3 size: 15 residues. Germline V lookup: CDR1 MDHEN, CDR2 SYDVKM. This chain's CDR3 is CASSQFGQGAYEQYF. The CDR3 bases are TGTGCCAGCAGTCAATTCGGACAGGGGGCCTACGAGCAGTACTTC.